The 31 T cell receptor beta chains presented below share a single source sample, sequenced in a study of blood T cell repertoires in COVID-19. Method: immunoSEQ multiplex PCR; TCRdb's copy keeps in-frame clones and lacks some. The top ten hold 12% of the sample, which has more than 150,000 clones, roughly 76% seen once. Sequencing input: peripheral blood. The origin of the receptors is an elderly woman with COVID-19, enrolled during active disease.

The table lists this clone with a count of one. CDR3 amino acids: CASSPEAHPNQPQHF. Written as DNA, the CDR3 is TGTGCCAGCTCACCGGAGGCTCACCCCAATCAGCCCCAGCATTTT. The chain has TRBV18 and TRBJ1-5; D remains ambiguous. Per germline, CDR1 KGHSH and CDR2 LQKENI. The CDR3 has 15 amino acids. Deletions cut 3 bases from V and 3 bases from J, with 12 bases between.

The chain joins TRBV30 to TRBJ2-5, with unresolved D. Germline lookup yields CDR1 GTSNPN and CDR2 SVGIG (reference sequence). The CDR3 totals 12 residues. Between the trimmed V and J ends, which lost 2 bases and 2 bases, there was a span of 6 bases. CDR3 amino acids: CAWSPGQETQYF. As DNA, the CDR3 is TGTGCCTGGAGTCCAGGACAAGAGACCCAGTACTTC.

The chain carries TRBV14 and TRBJ1-2; D remains unclear. The CDR3 is made up of 12 amino acids. Germline values: CDR1 SGHDN, CDR2 FVKESK. V gave up 4 bases and J gave up 6 bases, with 9 bases separating them. The CDR3 loop is CASSRVGDGYTF. The CDR3 DNA is TGTGCCAGCAGCCGGGTGGGAGATGGCTACACCTTC.

The genes are TRBV6-1 and TRBJ2-3; no definite D call. In germline, CDR1 is MNHNS, CDR2 SASEGT. The CDR3 spans 15 residues. Trimming shortened V by 2 bases and J by 5 bases, and 14 bases separated the two germline ends. The CDR3 sequence is CASSEFSQPLDTQYF. The DNA for the CDR3 is TGTGCCAGCAGTGAATTTAGCCAGCCCCTAGATACGCAGTATTTT.

This clone was recorded once. The J gene is TRBJ2-3, the V gene TRBV9, with 9 bases that match TRBD2. CDR1 SGDLS and CDR2 YYNGEE come from the germline V gene. V trimming: 0 bases; J trimming: 7 bases; junction bases outside the gene matches: 9. The CDR3 loop spans 16 amino acids. CDR3 DNA: TGTGCCAGCAGCGTAGATGGCGGGGGGGCCGGCTATACGCAGTATTTT. Translation: CASSVDGGGAGYTQYF. Drawing the rest from reference TRBV9 and TRBJ2-3, the complete variable domain is DSGVTQTPKHLITATGQRVTLRCSPRSGDLSVYWYQQSLDQGLQFLIQYYNGEERAKGNILERFSAQQFPDLHSELNLSSLELGDSALYFCASSVDGGGAGYTQYFGPGTRLTVL.

Comment on this clone: At one end the junction does not follow the germline gene, possibly because of a read error. The chain joins TRBV11-2 to TRBJ1-1; the D is unclear. Germline assignment: CDR1 SGHAT and CDR2 FQNNGV. The CDR3 loop spans 11 amino acids. The CDR3 DNA reads TGTGCCAGCACCTCGTATACCTTCCCGGTATTT. Translating gives CASTSYTFPVF.

This chain links TRBV2 with TRBJ2-1; 14 nucleotides line up with TRBD2. There are 14 residues in the CDR3. The germline gives CDR1 SNHLY, CDR2 FYNNEI. V was pared by 6 bases and J by 7 bases, with 2 bases of the junction left unmatched. CDR3: CASRGLAGVNEQFF. In DNA form, the CDR3 reads TGTGCCAGCAGGGGACTAGCGGGAGTGAATGAGCAGTTCTTC. The whole variable domain, remainder taken from reference TRBV2 and TRBJ2-1, is EPEVTQTPSHQVTQMGQEVILRCVPISNHLYFYWYRQILGQKVEFLVSFYNNEISEKSEIFDDQFSVERPDGSNFTLKIRSTKLEDSAMYFCASRGLAGVNEQFFGPGTRLTVL.

This clone was observed a single time. This chain connects TRBV18 to TRBJ1-4; 9 bases match TRBD1. The CDR3 is made up of 14 amino acids. V was clipped by 4 bases and J by 8 bases; unmatched bases: 5. CDR1 KGHSH and CDR2 LQKENI come from the germline V gene. The CDR3 loop reads CASSRDRADEKLFF. Here the CDR3 DNA reads TGTGCCAGCTCACGGGACAGGGCAGACGAAAAACTGTTTTTT.

The rearrangement links TRBV15 to TRBJ1-2, with D possibly TRBD1 on 5 matching bases. Germline loops: CDR1 LNHNV, CDR2 YYDKDF (reference sequence). V was trimmed by 0 bases and J by 4 bases, leaving 15 bases between them. The CDR3 covers 16 residues. The CDR3 sequence: CATSRDRRGPSYGYTF. CDR3 nucleotide sequence: TGTGCCACCAGCAGAGATCGTAGGGGCCCAAGCTATGGCTACACCTTC.

The rearrangement joins TRBV7-8 to TRBJ2-2, with D possibly being TRBD2 (6 bases). Germline CDR1 reads SGHVS; CDR2 reads FQNEAQ. The CDR3 has 15 amino acids. V was trimmed by 5 bases and J by 9 bases, leaving 19 bases between them. CDR3 protein: CASSRRRDWYRELFF. CDR3 DNA: TGTGCCAGCAGCCGGCGGAGGGATTGGTATAGGGAGCTGTTTTTT. Looking up the rest from reference TRBV7-8 and TRBJ2-2 gives the full variable domain: GAGVSQSPRYKVAKRGQDVALRCDPISGHVSLFWYQQALGQGPEFLTYFQNEAQLDKSGLPSDRFFAERPEGSVSTLKIQRTQQEDSAVYLCASSRRRDWYRELFFGEGSRLTVL.

The V call is TRBV9, the J call TRBJ1-1; TRBD1 agrees at 7 bases. In germline, CDR1 is SGDLS, CDR2 YYNGEE. The V and J ends lost 9 bases and 3 bases, in that order; junction bases with no gene match: 8. The CDR3 totals 13 residues. DNA for the CDR3: TGTGCCAAGTACAGGGGTTGGGACACTGAAGCTTTCTTT. Amino acid sequence: CAKYRGWDTEAFF. Supplemented by reference TRBV9 and TRBJ1-1, the full variable domain reads DSGVTQTPKHLITATGQRVTLRCSPRSGDLSVYWYQQSLDQGLQFLIQYYNGEERAKGNILERFSAQQFPDLHSELNLSSLELGDSALYFCAKYRGWDTEAFFGQGTRLTVV.

This chain links TRBV6-5 with TRBJ2-1; TRBD2 is a possible D gene (5 bases). This CDR3 has 13 amino acids. V gave up 5 bases and J gave up 10 bases, with 15 bases separating them. The germline V gene encodes CDR1 MNHEY and CDR2 SVGAGI. CDR3 coding DNA: TGTGCCAGCAGTCTTTATATAGGGAGCGAGCAGTTCTTC. Protein: CASSLYIGSEQFF.

A few counts support this clone. The chain recombines TRBV7-3 with TRBJ1-4, with 8 bases matching TRBD1. The CDR3 is 14 residues long. Trimming at V came to 1 base and at J to 10 bases, leaving 5 bases not matched to a gene. The germline V gene has CDR1 SGHTA and CDR2 FQGTGA. The CDR3 here is CASSLSDRGRKLFF. CDR3 in DNA: TGTGCCAGCAGCTTAAGTGACAGGGGACGAAAACTGTTTTTT.

A few counts support this clone. This rearrangement joins TRBV15 to TRBJ1-2; weak D call: TRBD1 (6 bases). Germline CDR1 and CDR2: LNHNV and YYDKDF (reference sequence). V gave up 0 bases and J gave up 4 bases, with 12 bases separating them. The length of the CDR3 is 15 residues. CDR3 nucleotide sequence: TGTGCCACCAGCAGAGATCGAACAGGGTTCTATGGCTACACCTTC. Protein: CATSRDRTGFYGYTF.

V usage is TRBV7-2 and J usage is TRBJ2-3; D is unclear. This CDR3 contains 14 residues. The V end was cut by 5 bases, the J end by 2 bases, with 11 bases between. The germline V gene encodes CDR1 SGHTA and CDR2 FQGNSA. CDR3 amino acids: CASSNTGYTDTQYF. The CDR3 nucleotides are TGTGCCAGCAGCAACACCGGGTACACAGATACGCAGTATTTT. The full variable domain, in which reference TRBV7-2 and TRBJ2-3 provide the parts outside the CDR3, is GAGVSQSPSNKVTEKGKDVELRCDPISGHTALYWYRQSLGQGLEFLIYFQGNSAPDKSGLPSDRFSAERTGGSVSTLTIQRTQQEDSAVYLCASSNTGYTDTQYFGPGTRLTVL.

This clone was counted a single time. The genes are TRBV5-6 and TRBJ1-2; TRBD1 matches 8 bases. The germline V gene encodes CDR1 SGHDT and CDR2 YYEEEE. The CDR3 has 14 residues. The ends lost 4 bases at V and 4 bases at J; junction bases unmatched: 6. Written as DNA, the CDR3 is TGTGCCAGCAGCCTCGACAGGGGCCTCTATGGCTACACCTTC. Its protein product is CASSLDRGLYGYTF.

The genes are TRBV28 and TRBJ2-3; 11 bases fit TRBD2. V was pared by 3 bases and J by 2 bases, with 13 bases of the junction left unmatched. From germline, CDR1 is MDHEN and CDR2 SYDVKM. The CDR3 runs 19 residues. The chain's CDR3 is CASSFPPFSGGALTDTQYF. The CDR3 DNA follows: TGTGCCAGCAGTTTTCCCCCCTTTAGCGGGGGGGCCCTCACAGATACGCAGTATTTT.

This chain links TRBV11-3 with TRBJ2-3, with D tentatively TRBD2 (5 bases). The CDR3 covers 14 residues. Trimming cost V 5 bases and J 6 bases, with 15 bases left between them. Germline values: CDR1 SGHNT, CDR2 YENEEA. The CDR3 coding sequence is TGTGCCAGCAGCCCACAGCTGGGAGAGGATACGCAGTATTTT. This gives the protein CASSPQLGEDTQYF.

This chain uses TRBV5-8 with TRBJ1-1; D not resolved. This CDR3 region has 18 residues. Germline V gene data show CDR1 as SGHTS and CDR2 as YDEGEE. Trimming shortened V by 4 bases and J by 2 bases, and 24 bases separated the two germline ends. The chain's CDR3 is CASSPRYGDFTVNTEAFF. CDR3 DNA sequence: TGTGCCAGCAGCCCCCGGTACGGGGATTTTACTGTAAACACTGAAGCTTTCTTT.

The rearrangement links TRBV27 to TRBJ2-3; 15 bases line up with TRBD2. This CDR3 is built from 17 residues. Trimming removed 5 bases from V and 2 bases from J; junction bases left unmatched: 5. Germline-derived CDR1 and CDR2 are MNHEY and SMNVEV (reference sequence). The CDR3 region has the DNA TGTGCCAGCAGTCCCTGGACTAGCGGGGGGGCCACAGATACGCAGTATTTT. Amino acids: CASSPWTSGGATDTQYF.

J is TRBJ1-2 and V is TRBV9; 9 bases map to TRBD1. The trim removed 3 bases at V and 4 bases at J, leaving 4 bases unmatched. This CDR3 region has 14 residues. Germline V gene lookup returns CDR1 SGDLS and CDR2 YYNGEE. The CDR3 DNA reads as TGTGCCAGCAGCGCGGGGACAGGGAGCTATGGCTACACCTTC. Translating gives CASSAGTGSYGYTF.

This clone occurred a few times. The chain links TRBV7-8 to TRBJ1-2; TRBD1 is a possible D gene (6 bases). This CDR3 has 16 residues. The germline V gene encodes CDR1 SGHVS and CDR2 FQNEAQ. Trimming removed 5 bases from V and 4 bases from J, with 20 bases in between. The CDR3 spells CASSPIIPRQAYGYTF. Here the CDR3 DNA reads TGTGCCAGCAGCCCTATTATCCCTAGACAGGCCTATGGCTACACCTTC.

The rearrangement uses TRBV11-2 and TRBJ2-1, with a possible D match to TRBD2 (6 bases). Deletions cut 1 base from V and 11 bases from J, with 6 bases between. Per the germline V gene, CDR1 is SGHAT and CDR2 is FQNNGV. The CDR3 loop spans 11 amino acids. CDR3 coding DNA: TGTGCCAGCAGCTTAGGCGGGAAGCAGTTCTTC. This codes for CASSLGGKQFF.

This chain uses TRBV3-1 (or the pseudogene TRBV3-2) with TRBJ2-1, with D maybe TRBD1 (5 bases). This CDR3 has 14 residues. V lost 4 bases, J lost 8 bases, and 15 bases lay in between. In germline, CDR1 is LGHDT, CDR2 YNNKEL (reference sequence). Written as DNA, the CDR3 is TGTGCCAGCAGCCCTGACAGCTTGATCGATGAGCAGTTCTTC. Its protein is CASSPDSLIDEQFF.

V usage is TRBV7-9 and J usage is TRBJ2-1; TRBD2 might be the D (7 bases). Trimming removed 3 bases at V and 9 bases at J, with 12 bases between. This CDR3 comprises 13 residues. Germline-derived CDR1 and CDR2 are SEHNR and FQNEAQ (reference sequence). The CDR3 nucleotides read TGTGCCAGCAGCTTGGGAGGGGGTGGTGAGCAGTTCTTC. Its protein is CASSLGGGGEQFF.

This clone was recorded only once. CDR3 bases: TGTGCCAGCAGCTTAAGAGCACGCGCACTAGCCAAAAACATTCAGTACTTC. Protein product: CASSLRARALAKNIQYF. The chain joins TRBV7-2 to TRBJ2-4, with D unresolved. CDR3 size: 17 residues. V was cut by 2 bases and J by 0 bases, with 14 bases left in between. CDR1 SGHTA and CDR2 FQGNSA come from the germline V gene.

The V and J genes are TRBV10-3 and TRBJ1-6, with 10 bases matching TRBD1. There are 14 residues in the CDR3. Germline CDR1 is ENHRY and CDR2 is SYGVKD. J gave up 10 bases and V 3 bases, and 3 bases lay outside the gene matches. This CDR3 reads CAISEGTGDSPLHF. CDR3 DNA sequence: TGTGCCATCAGTGAAGGGACAGGGGACTCACCCCTCCACTTT.

This rearrangement joins TRBV6-5 to TRBJ2-2; D ambiguous. Between the trimmed V and J ends, which lost 8 bases and 1 base, there was a span of 11 bases. In germline, CDR1 is MNHEY, CDR2 SVGAGI. This CDR3 is built from 14 residues. CDR3 DNA: TGTGCCAGCGGCGGCGGATTGAACACCGGGGAGCTGTTTTTT. Translation gives CASGGGLNTGELFF.

The chain has TRBV2 and TRBJ2-3; a weak D match, TRBD2 (6 bases). CDR1 and CDR2 from the germline V gene are SNHLY and FYNNEI. This CDR3 contains 15 residues. Trimming cost V 4 bases and J 3 bases, with 14 bases left between them. For the CDR3, the DNA is TGTGCCAGCAGTGTAAGGCTAGCGAGAACAGATACGCAGTATTTT. It encodes CASSVRLARTDTQYF.

CDR3 residues: CASSQGRGDTQYF. Here the CDR3 DNA reads TGTGCCAGCAGCCAAGGCAGGGGTGATACGCAGTATTTT. The chain is built from TRBV3-1 (or the pseudogene TRBV3-2) and TRBJ2-3, with a weak D call TRBD1 (6 bases). CDR1 and CDR2 from the germline V gene are LGHDT and YNNKEL (reference sequence). The CDR3 is 13 amino acids. The V end lost 1 base, the J end lost 6 bases, and 8 bases lay between the germline ends.

The CDR3 nucleotides are TGTGCCAGCAGTTACACTACGGGATCCGGGTTATCGTCCTACGAGCAGTACTTC. It is translated as CASSYTTGSGLSSYEQYF. V gene TRBV6-2 or TRBV6-3 combines with J gene TRBJ2-7, with D maybe TRBD2 (5 bases). Germline V gene data show CDR1 as MNHEY and CDR2 as SVGEGT. CDR3 length: 18 residues. V lost 2 bases, J lost 1 base, and 21 bases lay in between.